What follows are 14 T cell receptor beta chains derived from one specimen sequenced in a study of CD8 T cells in Susac syndrome. Random hexamers primed reverse transcription of about 0.45 to 1 ug RNA. TCRdb redid the calling of the immunoSEQ multiplex PCR reads with MiXCR, one entry per CDR3 protein. This sample has 170,000 or so distinct CDR3 sequences, with around 95% found just once. Source material: CD4+ T cells from PBMCs. The receptors were sampled from a human donor with Susac syndrome.

The chain links TRBV7-9 to TRBJ1-1; weak D call: TRBD1 (6 bases). This CDR3 comprises 13 residues. The germline gives CDR1 SEHNR, CDR2 FQNEAQ (reference sequence). Deletions cut 3 bases from V and 3 bases from J, with 8 bases between. The CDR3 spells CASSLAGDTEAFF. For the CDR3, the DNA is TGTGCCAGCAGCTTGGCAGGGGACACTGAAGCTTTCTTT.

Here the CDR3 DNA reads TGTGCCAGCAGGGGGGGAGGGGGAGGGAGTCAGCCCCAGCATTTT. Translation gives CASRGGGGGSQPQHF. The V call is TRBV27, the J call TRBJ1-5, with D possibly being TRBD1 (6 bases). V was cut by 6 bases and J by 6 bases, with 18 bases left in between. Germline V gene lookup returns CDR1 MNHEY and CDR2 SMNVEV (reference sequence). The CDR3 is 15 residues long.

This sequence joins TRBV7-9 and TRBJ1-5, with D perhaps matching TRBD1 (5 bases). This CDR3 is built from 17 residues. Trimming removed 1 base at V and 3 bases at J, with 16 bases between. Germline assignment: CDR1 SEHNR and CDR2 FQNEAQ (reference sequence). DNA for the CDR3: TGTGCCAGCAGCTTAGGACGACCAGGGAACCCCAATCAGCCCCAGCATTTT. Amino acid sequence: CASSLGRPGNPNQPQHF.

The chain carries TRBV19 and TRBJ2-1; 9 positions agree with TRBD1. CDR1 LNHDA and CDR2 SQIVND come from the germline V gene (reference sequence). J gave up 2 bases and V 5 bases, and 7 bases lay outside the gene matches. This CDR3 has 16 amino acids. CDR3 nucleotide sequence: TGTGCCAGTAGTGCCCTGGACAGGGGCGCCTACAATGAGCAGTTCTTC. Protein sequence: CASSALDRGAYNEQFF. The full variable domain, rest sourced from reference TRBV19 and TRBJ2-1, is DGGITQSPKYLFRKEGQNVTLSCEQNLNHDAMYWYRQDPGQGLRLIYYSQIVNDFQKGDIAEGYSVSREKKESFPLTVTSAQKNPTAFYLCASSALDRGAYNEQFFGPGTRLTVL.

V usage is TRBV12-3 or TRBV12-4 and J usage is TRBJ2-1; TRBD2 matches at 12 bases. This CDR3 is built from 16 residues. Losses at the gene ends were 3 bases for V and 7 bases for J; bases not matched to a gene: 7. CDR3 protein: CASSFRTSGTCNEQFF. CDR3 DNA: TGTGCCAGCAGTTTCAGGACTAGCGGGACGTGTAATGAGCAGTTCTTC.

The rearrangement uses TRBV29-1 and TRBJ1-5; no clear D. The CDR3 spans 14 residues. The germline V gene has CDR1 SQVTM and CDR2 ANQGSEA. With 5 bases removed from V and 0 bases from J, the gap between germline ends came to 11 bases. Written as DNA, the CDR3 is TGCAGCGTTACCCCCGCGGGTAGCAATCAGCCCCAGCATTTT. This gives the protein CSVTPAGSNQPQHF.

The rearrangement joins TRBV7-6 to TRBJ2-1; 14 bases are shared with TRBD2. Germline values: CDR1 SGHVS, CDR2 FNYEAQ. V trimming: 5 bases; J trimming: 9 bases; junction bases outside the gene matches: 6. This CDR3 has 15 amino acids. CDR3 nucleotides: TGTGCCAGCAGCACGACTAGCGGGAGGGCAACTGAGCAGTTCTTC. Translated, it gives CASSTTSGRATEQFF.

In this sample, this clonotype turned up once. The chain is built from TRBV29-1 and TRBJ1-2; D is unclear. V was shortened by 7 bases and J by 4 bases, with 10 bases between the two germline ends. This CDR3 spans 11 amino acids. Germline-derived CDR1 and CDR2 are SQVTM and ANQGSEA. For the CDR3, the DNA is TGCAGCGCTCTCGGACCCTATGGCTACACCTTC. Its translation: CSALGPYGYTF.

The chain has TRBV20-1 and TRBJ1-6; D ambiguous. Germline lookup yields CDR1 DFQATT and CDR2 SNEGSKA (reference sequence). This CDR3 is 12 amino acids long. V lost 4 bases and J lost 9, with 10 bases in between. The CDR3 bases are TGCAGTGCTATATCCCCGGGTTCACCCCTCCACTTT. This sequence encodes CSAISPGSPLHF.

The CDR3 loop is CASSPAASKLFF. The CDR3 DNA sequence: TGTGCCAGCAGCCCCGCCGCATCGAAGCTGTTTTTT. V and J are TRBV3-1 and TRBJ2-2; D gene uncertain. Trimming cost V 4 bases and J 12 bases, with 12 bases left between them. The length of the CDR3 is 12 residues. Germline lookup yields CDR1 LGHDT and CDR2 YNNKEL (reference sequence). Variable domain in full (rest from reference TRBV3-1 and TRBJ2-2): DTAVSQTPKYLVTQMGNDKSIKCEQNLGHDTMYWYKQDSKKFLKIMFSYNNKELIINETVPNRFSPKSPDKAHLNLHINSLELGDSAVYFCASSPAASKLFFGEGSRLTVL.

This chain connects TRBV6-2 or TRBV6-3 to TRBJ2-5; possibly TRBD2 for D (5 bases). CDR1 and CDR2 from the germline V gene are MNHEY and SVGEGT. The CDR3 length is 12 residues. Trimming cost V 0 bases and J 8 bases, with 7 bases left between them. The CDR3 DNA follows: TGTGCCAGCAGTTACTCGAGCGGAACCCAGTACTTC. Encoded protein: CASSYSSGTQYF.

This clonotype was counted once. The genes are TRBV18 and TRBJ2-3; D remains ambiguous. This CDR3 comprises 13 residues. The ends were cut back, 4 bases at V and 2 bases at J, with 7 bases in the middle. Germline V CDR1 and CDR2: KGHSH, LQKENI. This CDR3 reads CASSQQNTDTQYF. The CDR3 DNA reads as TGTGCCAGCTCACAACAGAACACAGATACGCAGTATTTT.

CDR3 protein: CASSLADRHQFTNYGYTF. For the CDR3, the DNA is TGTGCCAGCAGCTTAGCGGACAGACACCAGTTTACTAACTATGGCTACACCTTC. The chain carries TRBV7-8 and TRBJ1-2, with a weak D call TRBD1 (6 bases). The CDR3 covers 18 residues. Trimming shortened V by 0 bases and J by 0 bases, and 17 bases separated the two germline ends. CDR1 is SGHVS, CDR2 FQNEAQ, per germline. The variable domain in full, with the rest retrieved from reference TRBV7-8 and TRBJ1-2, is GAGVSQSPRYKVAKRGQDVALRCDPISGHVSLFWYQQALGQGPEFLTYFQNEAQLDKSGLPSDRFFAERPEGSVSTLKIQRTQQEDSAVYLCASSLADRHQFTNYGYTFGSGTRLTVV.

V is TRBV6-2 or TRBV6-3 and J is TRBJ2-7; no reliable D call. The CDR3 sequence is 13 residues long. The V gene's germline CDR1 is MNHEY and CDR2 SVGEGT. V was trimmed by 2 bases and J by 2 bases, leaving 7 bases between them. The chain's CDR3 is CASSYTGPYEQYV. The CDR3 bases are TGTGCCAGCAGTTACACTGGGCCCTACGAGCAGTACGTC.